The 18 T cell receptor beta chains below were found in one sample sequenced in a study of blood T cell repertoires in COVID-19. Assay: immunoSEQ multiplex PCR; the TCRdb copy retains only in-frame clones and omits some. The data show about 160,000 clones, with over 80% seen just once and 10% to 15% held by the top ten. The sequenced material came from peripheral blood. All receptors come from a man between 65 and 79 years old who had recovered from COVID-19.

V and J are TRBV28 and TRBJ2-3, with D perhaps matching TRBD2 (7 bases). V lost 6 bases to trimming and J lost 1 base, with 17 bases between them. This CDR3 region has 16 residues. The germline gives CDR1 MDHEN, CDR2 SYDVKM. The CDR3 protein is CASSPIRGAGTDTQYF. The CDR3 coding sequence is TGTGCCAGCAGCCCCATCCGGGGGGCAGGCACAGATACGCAGTATTTT.

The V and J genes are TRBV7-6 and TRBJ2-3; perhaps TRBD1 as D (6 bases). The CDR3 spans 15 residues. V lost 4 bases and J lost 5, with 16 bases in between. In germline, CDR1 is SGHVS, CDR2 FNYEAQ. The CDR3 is CASSSVAGVGDTQYF. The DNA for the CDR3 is TGTGCCAGCAGCTCCGTTGCAGGGGTGGGAGATACGCAGTATTTT.

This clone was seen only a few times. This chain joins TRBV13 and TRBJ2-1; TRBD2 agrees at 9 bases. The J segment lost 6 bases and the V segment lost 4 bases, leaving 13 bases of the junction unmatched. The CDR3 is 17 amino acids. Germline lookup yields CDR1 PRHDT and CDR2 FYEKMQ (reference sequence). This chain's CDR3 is CASSYPTGLALGNEQFF. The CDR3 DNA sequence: TGTGCCAGCAGCTACCCCACCGGACTAGCGCTCGGCAATGAGCAGTTCTTC.

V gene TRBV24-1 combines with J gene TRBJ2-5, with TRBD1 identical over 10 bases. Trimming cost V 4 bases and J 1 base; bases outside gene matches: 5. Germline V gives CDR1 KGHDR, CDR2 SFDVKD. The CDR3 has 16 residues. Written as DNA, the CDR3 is TGTGCCACCAGTGAAGGGGGGACAGGGGTCCAAGAGACCCAGTACTTC. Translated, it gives CATSEGGTGVQETQYF.

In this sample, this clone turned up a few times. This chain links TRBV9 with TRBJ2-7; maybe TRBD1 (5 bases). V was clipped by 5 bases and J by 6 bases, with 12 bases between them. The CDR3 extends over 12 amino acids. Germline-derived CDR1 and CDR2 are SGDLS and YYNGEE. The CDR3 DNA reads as TGTGCCAGCAGTTACCCAGGGTCCGAGCAGTACTTC. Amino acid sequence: CASSYPGSEQYF.

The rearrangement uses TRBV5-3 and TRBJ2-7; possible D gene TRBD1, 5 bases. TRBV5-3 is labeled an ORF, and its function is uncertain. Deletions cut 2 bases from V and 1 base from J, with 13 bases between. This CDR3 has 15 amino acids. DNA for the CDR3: TGTGCCAGAAGCTTCGGACAAGACTTATCCTACGAGCAGTACTTC. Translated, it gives CARSFGQDLSYEQYF.

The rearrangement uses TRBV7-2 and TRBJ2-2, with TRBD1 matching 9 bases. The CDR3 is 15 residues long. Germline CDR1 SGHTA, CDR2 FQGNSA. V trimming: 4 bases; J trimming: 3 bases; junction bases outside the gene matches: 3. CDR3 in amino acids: CASSSGTGYTGELFF. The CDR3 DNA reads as TGTGCCAGCAGCTCGGGGACAGGGTACACCGGGGAGCTGTTTTTT.

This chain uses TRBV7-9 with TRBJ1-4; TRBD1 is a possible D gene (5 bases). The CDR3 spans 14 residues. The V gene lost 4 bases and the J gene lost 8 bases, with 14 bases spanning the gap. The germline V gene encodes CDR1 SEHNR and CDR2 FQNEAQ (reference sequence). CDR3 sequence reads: CASSSQGAREKLFF. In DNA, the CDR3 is TGTGCCAGCAGCTCGCAGGGCGCGAGGGAAAAACTGTTTTTT.

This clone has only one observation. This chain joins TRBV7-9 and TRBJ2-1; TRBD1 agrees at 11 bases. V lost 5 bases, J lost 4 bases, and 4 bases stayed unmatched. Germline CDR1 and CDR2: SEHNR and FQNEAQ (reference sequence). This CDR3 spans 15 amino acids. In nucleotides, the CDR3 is TGTGCCAGCAGCCGGGACAGGGGGATGTACAATGAGCAGTTCTTC. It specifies CASSRDRGMYNEQFF.

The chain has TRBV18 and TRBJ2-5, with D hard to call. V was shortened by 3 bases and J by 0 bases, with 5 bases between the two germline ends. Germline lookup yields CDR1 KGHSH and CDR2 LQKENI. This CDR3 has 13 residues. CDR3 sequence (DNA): TGTGCCAGCTCACCCGTTGACCAAGAGACCCAGTACTTC. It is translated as CASSPVDQETQYF.

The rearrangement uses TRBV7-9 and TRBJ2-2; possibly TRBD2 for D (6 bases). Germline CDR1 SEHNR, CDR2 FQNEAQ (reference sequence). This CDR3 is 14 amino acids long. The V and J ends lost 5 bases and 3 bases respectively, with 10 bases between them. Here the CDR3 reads CASSREYHTGELFF. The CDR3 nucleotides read TGTGCCAGCAGCCGGGAGTACCACACCGGGGAGCTGTTTTTT.

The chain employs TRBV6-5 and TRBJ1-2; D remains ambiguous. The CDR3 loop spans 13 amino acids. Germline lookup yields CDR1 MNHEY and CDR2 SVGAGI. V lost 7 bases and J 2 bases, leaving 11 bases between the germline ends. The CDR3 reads CASKIKENYGYTF. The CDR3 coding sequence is TGTGCCAGCAAAATCAAGGAGAACTATGGCTACACCTTC.

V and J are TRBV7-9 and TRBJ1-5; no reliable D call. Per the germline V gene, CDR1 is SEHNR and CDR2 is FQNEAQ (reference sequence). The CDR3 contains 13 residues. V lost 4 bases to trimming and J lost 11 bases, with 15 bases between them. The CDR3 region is CASSSRREGAQHF. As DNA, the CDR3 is TGTGCCAGCAGCTCGAGGCGGGAGGGTGCCCAGCATTTT. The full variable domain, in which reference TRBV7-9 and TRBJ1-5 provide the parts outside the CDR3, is DTGVSQNPRHKITKRGQNVTFRCDPISEHNRLYWYRQTLGQGPEFLTYFQNEAQLEKSRLLSDRFSAERPKGSFSTLEIQRTEQGDSAMYLCASSSRREGAQHFGDGTRLSIL.

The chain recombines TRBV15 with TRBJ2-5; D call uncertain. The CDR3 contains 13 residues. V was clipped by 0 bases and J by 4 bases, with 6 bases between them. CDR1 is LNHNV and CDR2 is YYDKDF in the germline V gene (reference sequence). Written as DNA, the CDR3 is TGTGCCACCAGCAGAGATTCCGGAGAGACCCAGTACTTC. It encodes CATSRDSGETQYF.

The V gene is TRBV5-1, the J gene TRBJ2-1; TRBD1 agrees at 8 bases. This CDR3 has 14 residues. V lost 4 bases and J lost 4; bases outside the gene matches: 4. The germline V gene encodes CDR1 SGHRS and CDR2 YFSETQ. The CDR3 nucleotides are TGCGCCAGCAGCACGGGACAGGCGTACAATGAGCAGTTCTTC. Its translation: CASSTGQAYNEQFF. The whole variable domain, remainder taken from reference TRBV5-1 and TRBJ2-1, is KAGVTQTPRYLIKTRGQQVTLSCSPISGHRSVSWYQQTPGQGLQFLFEYFSETQRNKGNFPGRFSGRQFSNSRSEMNVSTLELGDSALYLCASSTGQAYNEQFFGPGTRLTVL.

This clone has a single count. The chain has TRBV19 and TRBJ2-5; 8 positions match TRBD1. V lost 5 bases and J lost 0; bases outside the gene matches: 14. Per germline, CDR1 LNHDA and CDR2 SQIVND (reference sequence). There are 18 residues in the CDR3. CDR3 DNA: TGTGCCAGTAGTCCCTACGGACAGGGTCGGCTGTACCAAGAGACCCAGTACTTC. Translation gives CASSPYGQGRLYQETQYF. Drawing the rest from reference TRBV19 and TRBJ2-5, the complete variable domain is DGGITQSPKYLFRKEGQNVTLSCEQNLNHDAMYWYRQDPGQGLRLIYYSQIVNDFQKGDIAEGYSVSREKKESFPLTVTSAQKNPTAFYLCASSPYGQGRLYQETQYFGPGTRLLVL.

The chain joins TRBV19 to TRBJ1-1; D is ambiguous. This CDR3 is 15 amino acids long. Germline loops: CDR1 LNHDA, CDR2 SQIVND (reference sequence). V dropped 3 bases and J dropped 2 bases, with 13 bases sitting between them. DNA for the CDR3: TGTGCCAGTAGTATTAACCCAGGCCCCAACACTGAAGCTTTCTTT. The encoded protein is CASSINPGPNTEAFF.

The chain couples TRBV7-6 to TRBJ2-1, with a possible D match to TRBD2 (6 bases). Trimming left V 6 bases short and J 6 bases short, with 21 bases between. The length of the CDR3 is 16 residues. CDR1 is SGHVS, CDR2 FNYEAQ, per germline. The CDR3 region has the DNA TGTGCCAGCAGGTCCTCCCCCGGGACTGGACTCAATGAGCAGTTCTTC. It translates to CASRSSPGTGLNEQFF.